This T cell receptor (beta chain) was sequenced in a study of T cell changes during pregnancy in multiple sclerosis (dated by TCRdb to between 2017 and 2020). Study-wide context: Changes in the T cell repertoire over the course of pregnancy were examined in this study in women with multiple sclerosis.

The CDR3 starts with the cysteine, ends with the phenylalanine, and has 15 residues. Just CDR3 DNA is preserved here, 45 bases in frame from base 1. The V end loses 4 bases and the J end loses 7 bases, and a stretch of 19 bases separates them. The germline V gene provides CDR1 SGHTA and CDR2 FQGNSA. Points on this clone: The clone's antigen remains unknown. No clone much larger than this one lies a single base away; base qualities are absent.

Library method: the immunoSEQ multiplex PCR assay. Not all clones reach the TCRdb copy of this immuneACCESS table, which keeps in-frame sequences only. Checked studies attribute under half of the gap to unresolved V genes and leave the rest unexplained. This sample has just over 50,000 clones in its table, and 94% of those were observed once. Around 0.6% of the sample is in the top ten clones. Source: CD4+ T cells from peripheral blood mononuclear cells, taken in the second trimester of pregnancy. The rearranged chain carries TRBV7-2 and TRBJ1-1; perhaps TRBD1 is the D gene, with 5 bases matching. The TCR was taken from a female donor with multiple sclerosis, enrolled in a pregnancy study. The bases are TGTGCCAGCAGCTCCAGGGCCCTTGGGGGGGATGAAGCTTTCTTT. It translates as CASSSRALGGDEAFF.